Described below is a single T cell receptor beta chain sequence and its context. Its recognized antigen is unknown. No much larger clone is present one base from it, and per-base qualities are unavailable. Collaborating institutions collected whole blood in K2EDTA tubes following their own protocols. For TCRbeta analysis, collaborators shipped samples in one of three forms: frozen whole blood, isolated PBMCs, or DNA extracted from either of those sample types. TCRbeta CDR3 regions were amplified from genomic DNA by means of the immunoSEQ Assay, a bias-controlled multiplex PCR. The original pipeline was this. The number of nucleated cells in each sample was estimated by amplification of reference gene primers within the assay. To quantify the absolute abundance of each unique TCRbeta CDR3 rearrangement, sequence reads were collapsed and filtered. For each sample, productive Simpson clonality was calculated as the square root of Simpson's diversity index across productive rearrangements. In its TCRdb copy, this immuneACCESS table keeps in-frame sequences only and misses some clones. Where compared with another copy, unresolved V genes explain less than half of these, and the others have no known cause. That table is the source of V, J and clone size, and D and trimming were worked out from the DNA. This sample gives roughly 180,000 clones in total; 75% to 90% of them show up just once. The ten largest clones take up just under 8.5% of the sample.

The data were obtained in a study of blood T cell repertoires in COVID-19 (dated by TCRdb to the early 2020s). Looking at the study overall: Collaborator samples came from the United States, Italy and Spain and covered acute and convalescent phases of COVID-19. The prospective study material was composed of cDNA or gDNA derived from T cells, B-cell-depleted T cells, or PBMCs. The dataset comprised deeply sampled blood TCRbeta repertoires from subjects exposed to, actively infected with, or recovered from COVID-19. The repertoires were released in a freely available public database meant as a resource for research on the immune response to SARS-CoV-2. The samples were drawn from two sources: the first 160 participants of the ongoing ImmuneRACE study, and over 1,000 subjects contributed by 6 global collaborators. Sample metadata almost always included a de-identified subject ID, COVID-19 status, age in years and sex. Where available, HLA class I and class II types were taken from metadata supplied by the sample provider and were not determined by assay-based typing. Summary of the overall study and its limitations: The amount of clinical and demographic metadata varied by source and participant and was provided uncurated.

The CDR3 numbers 14 residues from cysteine through phenylalanine. Solely the CDR3 DNA is kept, with 42 bases framed from the first base. CDR1 and CDR2, looked up from the germline V gene, are MNHEY and SVGAGI. V is cut by 2 bases and J by 0 bases, and the space between the germline ends is 6 bases. The chain links TRBV6-5 with TRBJ2-3; 5 matching bases give a weak D call of TRBD2. This receptor was obtained from a woman aged 55-69 years with acute or convalescent COVID-19. Sequenced sample: peripheral blood. At the DNA level, the sequence is TGTGCCAGCAGTTACGCGGGTAGCACAGATACGCAGTATTTT. It encodes CASSYAGSTDTQYF.